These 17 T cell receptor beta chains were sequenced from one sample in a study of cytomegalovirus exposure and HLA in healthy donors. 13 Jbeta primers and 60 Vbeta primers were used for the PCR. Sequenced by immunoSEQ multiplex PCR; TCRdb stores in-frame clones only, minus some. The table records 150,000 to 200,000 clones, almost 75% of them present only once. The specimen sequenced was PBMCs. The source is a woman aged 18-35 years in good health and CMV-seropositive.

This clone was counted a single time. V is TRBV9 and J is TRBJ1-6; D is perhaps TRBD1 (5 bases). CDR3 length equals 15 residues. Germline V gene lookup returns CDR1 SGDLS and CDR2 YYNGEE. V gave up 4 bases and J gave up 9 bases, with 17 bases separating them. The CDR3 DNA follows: TGTGCCAGCAGCTCGCGGGACGCTCCAAGTTCACCCCTCCACTTT. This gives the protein CASSSRDAPSSPLHF.

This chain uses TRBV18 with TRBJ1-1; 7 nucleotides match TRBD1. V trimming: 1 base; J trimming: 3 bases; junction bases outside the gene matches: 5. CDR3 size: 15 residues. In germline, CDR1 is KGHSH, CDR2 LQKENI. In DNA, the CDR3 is TGTGCCAGCTCACCACTAAAGGGGGCTGACACTGAAGCTTTCTTT. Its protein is CASSPLKGADTEAFF.

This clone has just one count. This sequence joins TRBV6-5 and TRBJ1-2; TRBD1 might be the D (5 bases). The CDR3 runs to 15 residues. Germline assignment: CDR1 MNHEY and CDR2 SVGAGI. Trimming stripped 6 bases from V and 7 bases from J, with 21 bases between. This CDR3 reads CASRLGGTLRSGYTF. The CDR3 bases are TGTGCCAGCAGACTTGGGGGGACCCTTAGAAGTGGCTACACCTTC.

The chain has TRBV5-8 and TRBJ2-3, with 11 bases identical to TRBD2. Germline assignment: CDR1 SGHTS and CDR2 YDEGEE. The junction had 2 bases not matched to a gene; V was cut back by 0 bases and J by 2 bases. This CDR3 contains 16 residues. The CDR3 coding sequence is TGTGCCAGCAGCTTGGCTAGCGGGGGGACCACAGATACGCAGTATTTT. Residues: CASSLASGGTTDTQYF.

The CDR3 loop reads CASSLYRGGTETQYF. In DNA form, the CDR3 reads TGTGCCAGCAGCTTGTATCGGGGGGGCACAGAGACCCAGTACTTC. The chain uses TRBV7-2 and TRBJ2-5; 8 bases are a match to TRBD2. Germline loops: CDR1 SGHTA, CDR2 FQGNSA. Trimming removed 3 bases from V and 4 bases from J; junction bases left unmatched: 7. The CDR3 totals 15 residues.

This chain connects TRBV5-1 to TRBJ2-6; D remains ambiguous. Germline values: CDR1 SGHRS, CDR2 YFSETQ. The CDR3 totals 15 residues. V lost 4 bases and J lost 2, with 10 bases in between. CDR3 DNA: TGCGCCAGCAGCAATACTTTCCCTGGGGCCAACGTCCTGACTTTC. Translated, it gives CASSNTFPGANVLTF.

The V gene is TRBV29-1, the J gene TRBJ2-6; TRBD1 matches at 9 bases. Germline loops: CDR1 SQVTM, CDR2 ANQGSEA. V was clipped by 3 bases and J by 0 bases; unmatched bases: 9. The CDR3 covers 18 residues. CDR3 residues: CSVDGGTGPGSGANVLTF. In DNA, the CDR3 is TGCAGCGTTGATGGGGGGACAGGGCCGGGCTCTGGGGCCAACGTCCTGACTTTC.

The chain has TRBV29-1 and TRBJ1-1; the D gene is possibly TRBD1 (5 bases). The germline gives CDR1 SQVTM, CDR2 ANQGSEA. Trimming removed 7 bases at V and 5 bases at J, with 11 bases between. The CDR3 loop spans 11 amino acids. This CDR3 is CSARVVTEAFF. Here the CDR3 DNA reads TGCAGCGCCAGGGTTGTAACTGAAGCTTTCTTT.

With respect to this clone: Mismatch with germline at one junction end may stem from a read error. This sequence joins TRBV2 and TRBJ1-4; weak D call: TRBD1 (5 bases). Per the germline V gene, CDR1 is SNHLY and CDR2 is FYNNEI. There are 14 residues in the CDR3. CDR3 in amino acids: CASGDGAGREKLFF. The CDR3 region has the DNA TGTGCCAGCGGTGACGGGGCAGGGAGGGAAAAACTGTTTTTT. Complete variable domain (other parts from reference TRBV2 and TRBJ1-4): EPEVTQTPSHQVTQMGQEVILRCVPISNHLYFYWYRQILGQKVEFLVSFYNNEISEKSEIFDDQFSVERPDGSNFTLKIRSTKLEDSAMYFCASGDGAGREKLFFGSGTQLSVL.

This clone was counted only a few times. For the CDR3, the DNA is TGTGCCATCAGTGAAGCTGGTCGGGATACGCAGTATTTT. This gives the protein CAISEAGRDTQYF. This chain connects TRBV10-3 to TRBJ2-3; D not resolved. The V gene's germline CDR1 is ENHRY and CDR2 SYGVKD. CDR3 length: 13 residues. V shed 3 bases and J shed 6 bases, with 10 bases lying between them.

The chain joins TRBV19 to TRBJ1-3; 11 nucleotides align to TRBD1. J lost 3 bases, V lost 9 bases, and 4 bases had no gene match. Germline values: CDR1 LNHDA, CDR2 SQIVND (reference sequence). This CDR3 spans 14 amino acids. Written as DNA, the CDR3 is TGTGCCAGCTCGGACAGGGGGCTTGGAAACACCATATATTTT. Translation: CASSDRGLGNTIYF.

This CDR3 reads CASSEAKGLASEETQYF. The DNA for the CDR3 is TGTGCCAGCAGTGAAGCGAAGGGACTAGCGTCCGAAGAGACCCAGTACTTC. This rearrangement joins TRBV6-1 to TRBJ2-5; 10 nucleotides agree with TRBD2. V lost 0 bases, J lost 3 bases, and 7 bases stayed unmatched. Germline V gives CDR1 MNHNS, CDR2 SASEGT. The CDR3 length is 17 residues.

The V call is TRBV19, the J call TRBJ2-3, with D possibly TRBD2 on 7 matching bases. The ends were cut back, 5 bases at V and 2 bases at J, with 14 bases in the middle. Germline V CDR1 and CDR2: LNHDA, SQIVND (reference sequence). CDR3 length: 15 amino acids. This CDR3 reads CASSLGGVNTDTQYF. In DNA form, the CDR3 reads TGTGCCAGTAGTTTAGGGGGGGTTAACACAGATACGCAGTATTTT.

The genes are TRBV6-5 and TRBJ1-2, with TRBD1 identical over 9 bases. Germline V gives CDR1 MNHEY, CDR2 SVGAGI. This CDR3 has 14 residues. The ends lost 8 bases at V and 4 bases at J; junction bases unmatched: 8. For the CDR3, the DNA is TGTGCCAGCGGCTACAGGGGGCGCGGCTATGGCTACACCTTC. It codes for CASGYRGRGYGYTF.

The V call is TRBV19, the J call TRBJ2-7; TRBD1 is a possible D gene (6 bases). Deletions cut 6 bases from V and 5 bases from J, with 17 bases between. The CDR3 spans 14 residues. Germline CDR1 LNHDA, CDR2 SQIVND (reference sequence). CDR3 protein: CASSHGQRNNEQYF. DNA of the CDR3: TGTGCCAGTAGCCACGGACAGAGGAATAACGAGCAGTACTTC.

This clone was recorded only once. CDR3: CASSEGTGERMQPQHF. CDR3 nucleotides: TGTGCCAGCAGTGAAGGGACAGGGGAGAGGATGCAGCCCCAGCATTTT. The rearrangement uses TRBV25-1 and TRBJ1-5; TRBD1 agrees at 10 bases. Germline V gene sequence: CDR1 MGHDK, CDR2 SYGVNS. The CDR3 is 16 residues long. Unmatched junction bases numbered 8, after V lost 2 bases and J lost 7 bases.

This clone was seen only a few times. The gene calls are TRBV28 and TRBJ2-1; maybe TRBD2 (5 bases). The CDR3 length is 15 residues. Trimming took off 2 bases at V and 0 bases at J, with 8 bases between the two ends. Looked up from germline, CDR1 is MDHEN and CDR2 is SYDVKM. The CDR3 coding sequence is TGTGCCAGCAGTTTAAGAGGGAGCTCCTACAATGAGCAGTTCTTC. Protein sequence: CASSLRGSSYNEQFF.